These T cell receptor beta chains were read from a single sample in a study of PD-L1 blockade in urothelial cancer. Repertoires were generated with immunoSEQ multiplex PCR, while TCRdb's copy carries only in-frame clones and drops some. In the table there are more than 60,000 clones, approximately 91% of which are singletons. The input for sequencing was PBMCs, taken around atezolizumab (anti-PD-L1) treatment. These TCRs come from a man aged 55-75 years with urothelial cancer. Both conserved end residues are part of each CDR3. D genes are given only for firm matches. A clone size is listed for some rows: how often the clone was seen (once, few, many), or a class if it is expanded.

d_call: TRBD1
v_call: TRBV28
j_call: TRBJ2-3
clone_size: once
cdr3_nt: TGTGCCAGCAGTACGCGAACCGGGACAGGGGTCATGGATACGCAGTATTTT
cdr3_aa: CASSTRTGTGVMDTQYF

d_call: TRBD1
v_call: TRBV2
j_call: TRBJ2-2
clone_size: NA
cdr3_nt: TGTGCCAGCAGTACCCGGGACAGCAACACCGGGGAGCTGTTTTTT
cdr3_aa: CASSTRDSNTGELFF

d_call: TRBD1
v_call: TRBV9
j_call: TRBJ2-5
clone_size: NA
cdr3_nt: TGTGCCAGCAGCGCCCGGGACAGGGTGTTTGGCCAAGAGACCCAGTACTTC
cdr3_aa: CASSARDRVFGQETQYF

d_call: TRBD1
v_call: TRBV4-1
j_call: TRBJ2-2
clone_size: NA
cdr3_nt: TGCGCCAGCAGCCAACCCCGGACAGGGAGGACCGGGGAGCTGTTTTTT
cdr3_aa: CASSQPRTGRTGELFF

d_call: NA
v_call: TRBV27
j_call: TRBJ1-1
clone_size: NA
cdr3_nt: TGTGCCAGCAGTTCCCATGCTATGAACACTGAAGCTTTCTTT
cdr3_aa: CASSSHAMNTEAFF

d_call: NA
v_call: TRBV27
j_call: TRBJ2-1
clone_size: NA
cdr3_nt: TGTGCCAGCAGTTTAGTGGGAGAGACCTACAATGAGCAGTTCTTC
cdr3_aa: CASSLVGETYNEQFF

d_call: NA
v_call: TRBV29-1
j_call: TRBJ1-5
clone_size: NA
cdr3_nt: TGCAGCGTTCCCGGACTGGGCAATCAGCCCCAGCATTTT
cdr3_aa: CSVPGLGNQPQHF

d_call: TRBD1
v_call: TRBV12-5
j_call: TRBJ2-7
clone_size: NA
cdr3_nt: TGTGCTAGTGGACGACAGGGTTCGTACGAGCAGTACTTC
cdr3_aa: CASGRQGSYEQYF

d_call: NA
v_call: TRBV7-9
j_call: TRBJ1-2
clone_size: NA
cdr3_nt: TGTGCCAGCAGCTTGGTGACAGTCACCACGGGCTACACCTTC
cdr3_aa: CASSLVTVTTGYTF

d_call: TRBD1
v_call: TRBV6-5
j_call: TRBJ2-7
clone_size: NA
cdr3_nt: TGTGCCAGCAGTAGGGACAGGGAAAACTCCTACGAGCAGTACTTC
cdr3_aa: CASSRDRENSYEQYF

d_call: TRBD1
v_call: TRBV18
j_call: TRBJ2-7
clone_size: NA
cdr3_nt: TGTGCCAGCTCACCTTTGCCGGGACAGAGTACCTACGAGCAGTACTTC
cdr3_aa: CASSPLPGQSTYEQYF

d_call: TRBD2
v_call: TRBV28
j_call: TRBJ2-1
clone_size: NA
cdr3_nt: TGTGCCAGCAGCGAGGGACTAGCGGGACTCATGTATGAGCAGTTCTTC
cdr3_aa: CASSEGLAGLMYEQFF

d_call: NA
v_call: TRBV19
j_call: TRBJ1-5
clone_size: NA
cdr3_nt: TGTGCCAGTAGCCTTGGACGGACTCATCAAGCCCAGCATTTT
cdr3_aa: CASSLGRTHQAQHF

d_call: NA
v_call: TRBV7-3
j_call: TRBJ2-1
clone_size: NA
cdr3_nt: TGTGCCAGCAGCAGAAAGATGGGAGGGGGGGTTAGCTCCTACAATGAGCAGTTCTTC
cdr3_aa: CASSRKMGGGVSSYNEQFF

d_call: TRBD1
v_call: TRBV19
j_call: TRBJ2-3
clone_size: NA
cdr3_nt: TGTGCCAGTAGTATACGGACAGGAGGCACAGATACGCAGTATTTT
cdr3_aa: CASSIRTGGTDTQYF

d_call: TRBD2
v_call: TRBV7-9
j_call: TRBJ2-1
clone_size: NA
cdr3_nt: TGTGCCAGCAGCTCAGGGACTAGCGGGAGGGCCTCCTACAATGAGCAGTTCTTC
cdr3_aa: CASSSGTSGRASYNEQFF

d_call: NA
v_call: TRBV15
j_call: TRBJ2-3
clone_size: NA
cdr3_nt: TGTGCCACCAGCAATTCTGGACGGACTAGCACAGATACGCAGTATTTT
cdr3_aa: CATSNSGRTSTDTQYF

d_call: TRBD1
v_call: TRBV30
j_call: TRBJ2-2
clone_size: NA
cdr3_nt: TGTGCCTGGAGTGTACCCAGGGGGCGCAGCACCGGGGAGCTGTTTTTT
cdr3_aa: CAWSVPRGRSTGELFF

d_call: NA
v_call: TRBV6-1
j_call: TRBJ1-5
clone_size: NA
cdr3_nt: TGTGCCAGCAGTGAAGGGTGGGGAGGAACTGCTAGCAATCAGCCCCAGCATTTT
cdr3_aa: CASSEGWGGTASNQPQHF

d_call: NA
v_call: TRBV19
j_call: TRBJ1-3
clone_size: NA
cdr3_nt: TGTGCCAGTAGTATTCTCTCAGGGACTGGAAACACCATATATTTT
cdr3_aa: CASSILSGTGNTIYF

d_call: TRBD1
v_call: TRBV5-6
j_call: TRBJ1-3
clone_size: many
cdr3_nt: TGTGCCAGCAGGCGTTCAGGGGGCTTCTCTGGAAACACCATATATTTT
cdr3_aa: CASRRSGGFSGNTIYF

d_call: TRBD1
v_call: TRBV9
j_call: TRBJ1-5
clone_size: NA
cdr3_nt: TGTGCCAGCAGCGTAGGACAGGGGGATCAGCCCCAGCATTTT
cdr3_aa: CASSVGQGDQPQHF

d_call: NA
v_call: TRBV29-1
j_call: TRBJ1-1
clone_size: NA
cdr3_nt: TGCAGCGTTCCGGGTCGTCCTGAAGCTTTCTTT
cdr3_aa: CSVPGRPEAFF

d_call: NA
v_call: TRBV7-2
j_call: TRBJ2-2
clone_size: NA
cdr3_nt: TGTGCCAGCAGCTTAGCCAACGTAGCCGGGGAGCTGTTTTTT
cdr3_aa: CASSLANVAGELFF

d_call: TRBD1
v_call: TRBV29-1
j_call: TRBJ1-1
clone_size: NA
cdr3_nt: TGCAGCGTCCGGGAGACAGGGCACACTGAAGCTTTCTTT
cdr3_aa: CSVRETGHTEAFF

d_call: TRBD1
v_call: TRBV5-8
j_call: TRBJ1-4
clone_size: NA
cdr3_nt: TGTGCCAGCAGCTTTCAGACAGGGATGCGAGAAAAACTGTTTTTT
cdr3_aa: CASSFQTGMREKLFF

d_call: TRBD1
v_call: TRBV2
j_call: TRBJ1-2
clone_size: NA
cdr3_nt: TGTGCCAGCAGTGAGACAGGGACTTTAGGCTACACCTTC
cdr3_aa: CASSETGTLGYTF

d_call: NA
v_call: TRBV10-2
j_call: TRBJ1-2
clone_size: NA
cdr3_nt: TGCGCCAGCACCCGGGGATCATATGGCTACACCTTC
cdr3_aa: CASTRGSYGYTF

d_call: NA
v_call: TRBV2
j_call: TRBJ2-1
clone_size: NA
cdr3_nt: TGTGCCAGCACCGGGCAGGGAGGCAATGAGCAGTTCTTC
cdr3_aa: CASTGQGGNEQFF

d_call: TRBD2
v_call: TRBV30
j_call: TRBJ2-1
clone_size: NA
cdr3_nt: TGTGCCTGGAGAGAATGGGGGGGGGACAATGAGCAGTTCTTC
cdr3_aa: CAWREWGGDNEQFF

d_call: NA
v_call: TRBV19
j_call: TRBJ1-6
clone_size: NA
cdr3_nt: TGTGCCAGTAGTATGGGGGGAAGGGGAGCCTCCTATAATTCACCCCTCCACTTT
cdr3_aa: CASSMGGRGASYNSPLHF

d_call: NA
v_call: TRBV27
j_call: TRBJ1-2
clone_size: NA
cdr3_nt: TGTGCCAGCAGTTTATTGGGGGGAGCTAGAGGCTACACCTTC
cdr3_aa: CASSLLGGARGYTF

d_call: TRBD2
v_call: TRBV7-2
j_call: TRBJ2-1
clone_size: NA
cdr3_nt: TGTGCCAGCAGCTTACTTGTCCTAGCGGGAAACAATGAGCAGTTCTTC
cdr3_aa: CASSLLVLAGNNEQFF

d_call: NA
v_call: TRBV19
j_call: TRBJ1-2
clone_size: NA
cdr3_nt: TGTGCCAGTAGTAGGACAGCTCCCACGGCCTATGGCTACACCTTC
cdr3_aa: CASSRTAPTAYGYTF

d_call: NA
v_call: TRBV7-2
j_call: TRBJ1-5
clone_size: NA
cdr3_nt: TGTGCCAGCAGCTACACAGGTTCCAATCAGCCCCAGCATTTT
cdr3_aa: CASSYTGSNQPQHF

d_call: TRBD1
v_call: TRBV5-4
j_call: TRBJ2-2
clone_size: NA
cdr3_nt: TGTGCCAGCACTCGGACAGGTACTACCGGGGAGCTGTTTTTT
cdr3_aa: CASTRTGTTGELFF

d_call: NA
v_call: TRBV5-8
j_call: TRBJ2-7
clone_size: NA
cdr3_nt: TGTGCCAGCAGCCCGGGATTCGGACAGCGTTCCTACGAGCAGTACTTC
cdr3_aa: CASSPGFGQRSYEQYF

d_call: NA
v_call: TRBV6-1
j_call: TRBJ1-5
clone_size: NA
cdr3_nt: TGTGCCAGCAGTGGGGGCCCCGGGCGGGGAAATCAGCCCCAGCATTTT
cdr3_aa: CASSGGPGRGNQPQHF

d_call: TRBD2
v_call: TRBV5-1
j_call: TRBJ2-1
clone_size: NA
cdr3_nt: TGCGCCAGCAGCCCCACCCCGGGGGGCTCCTACAATGAGCAGTTCTTC
cdr3_aa: CASSPTPGGSYNEQFF